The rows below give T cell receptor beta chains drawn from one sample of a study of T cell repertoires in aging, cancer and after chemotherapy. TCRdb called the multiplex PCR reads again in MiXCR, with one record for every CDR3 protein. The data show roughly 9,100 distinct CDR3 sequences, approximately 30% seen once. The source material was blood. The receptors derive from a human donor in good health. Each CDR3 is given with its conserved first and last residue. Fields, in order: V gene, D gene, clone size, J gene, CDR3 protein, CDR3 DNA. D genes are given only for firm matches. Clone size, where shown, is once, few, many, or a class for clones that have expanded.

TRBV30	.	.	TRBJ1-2	CAWSDKRDYGYTF	TGTGCCTGGAGCGATAAGAGGGACTATGGCTACACCTTC
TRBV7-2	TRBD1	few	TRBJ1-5	CAGGTGPNQPQHF	TGTGCCGGGGGGACAGGGCCAAATCAGCCCCAGCATTTT
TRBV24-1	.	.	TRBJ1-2	CATSDTGQTYGYTF	TGTGCCACCAGTGATACCGGACAGACCTATGGCTACACCTTC
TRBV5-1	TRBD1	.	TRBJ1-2	CASSLEGQGAYGYTF	TGCGCCAGCAGCTTGGAGGGACAGGGGGCTTATGGCTACACCTTC
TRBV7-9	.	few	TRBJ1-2	CASSPMGLGGYGYTF	TGTGCCAGCAGCCCAATGGGTCTTGGAGGATATGGCTACACCTTC
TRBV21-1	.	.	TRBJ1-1	CASNRGDINTEAFF	TGTGCCAGCAATCGAGGGGATATCAACACTGAAGCTTTCTTT
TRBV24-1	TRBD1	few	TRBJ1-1	CATSDSTGSEAFF	TGTGCCACCAGTGACTCGACAGGGTCTGAAGCTTTCTTT
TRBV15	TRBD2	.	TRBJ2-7	CATSSTRLAYDYEQYF	TGTGCCACCAGCAGTACTAGACTAGCGTATGACTACGAGCAGTACTTC
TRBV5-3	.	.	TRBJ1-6	CASSPLEGGNSPLHF	TGCGCCAGCAGCCCTCTGGAAGGAGGGAATTCACCCCTCCACTTT
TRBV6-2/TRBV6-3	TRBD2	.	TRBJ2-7	CASSYVTSGSYEQYF	TGTGCCAGCAGTTACGTGACTAGCGGATCCTACGAGCAGTACTTC